This T cell receptor (beta chain) was captured in a study of T cells in Graves' hyperthyroidism and ophthalmopathy. Study at large: Before any treatment, at initial diagnosis, peripheral blood was collected.

Amplification of TCR beta CDR3 regions was performed using RNA transcripts as template. Using the HTBI primer set, a first-round RT-PCR was run on the TCR CDR3. TCRdb fed the multiplex PCR reads into MiXCR, producing one record per CDR3 protein. The sample shows under 400,000 distinct CDR3 sequences, 15% to 20% of them seen only once. The CDR3 has 16 residues. Germline V gene lookup returns CDR1 MNHEY and CDR2 SVGAGI. Trimming left V 3 bases short and J 8 bases short, with 17 bases between. Clinical symptoms, serum thyroxine and TRAb, thyroid ultrasound and orbital computed tomography were used for the diagnoses. Cells are PBMCs isolated from approximately 9.2 ml of fresh blood. This clonotype occurred a few times. Its antigen remains unknown. Overall study findings and caveats: Among thyroid clonotypes expanded above 0.001, most also appeared in blood.

Material: blood. The receptor was derived from a woman aged 45-59 years with Graves' hyperthyroidism. This sequence joins TRBV6-5 and TRBJ1-6; D gene uncertain. Written as DNA, the CDR3 is TGTGCCAGCAGTTATCAAGGTCAGCTAAGGGATTCACCCCTCCACTTT. Protein sequence: CASSYQGQLRDSPLHF.